These T cell receptor beta chains were read from a single sample in a study of cytomegalovirus exposure and HLA in healthy donors. Repertoires were generated with immunoSEQ multiplex PCR, while TCRdb's copy carries only in-frame clones and drops some. This table holds roughly 260,000 clones, more than 75% found once. The source material was PBMCs. The receptor source for this set is a man between 18 and 29 years old in good health and CMV-seronegative. Each CDR3 is given without its conserved first and last residue.

j_call: TRBJ1-2
v_call: TRBV7-8
cdr3_aa: ASSSRQARVGYT

j_call: TRBJ2-7
v_call: TRBV27
cdr3_aa: ASSIPGNEQY

j_call: TRBJ2-1
v_call: TRBV30
cdr3_aa: AWCGIGTSPNEQF

j_call: TRBJ2-2
v_call: TRBV7-2
cdr3_aa: ASSRERITGELF

j_call: TRBJ2-5
v_call: TRBV7-9
cdr3_aa: ASSLDPYQETQY

j_call: TRBJ1-5
v_call: TRBV6-5
cdr3_aa: ASRGLGGSQPQH

j_call: TRBJ2-2
v_call: TRBV11-2
cdr3_aa: ASSLEGSSNTGELF

j_call: TRBJ2-1
v_call: TRBV6-5
cdr3_aa: ASSPSGRGYNEQF

j_call: TRBJ2-1
v_call: TRBV4-3
cdr3_aa: ASSTGGYNEQF

j_call: TRBJ2-7
v_call: TRBV29-1
cdr3_aa: SVLATGEQY

j_call: TRBJ2-3
v_call: TRBV5-1
cdr3_aa: ASSTLAGELGADTQY

j_call: TRBJ2-7
v_call: TRBV6-1
cdr3_aa: ASGRQEQY

j_call: TRBJ1-2
v_call: TRBV30
cdr3_aa: AWSVRQDSGYT

j_call: TRBJ1-3
v_call: TRBV29-1
cdr3_aa: SVDGAGKNENTIY

j_call: TRBJ1-1
v_call: TRBV6-1
cdr3_aa: ASIPTVLRTEAF

j_call: TRBJ2-2
v_call: TRBV5-1
cdr3_aa: ASSPRTGSGELF

j_call: TRBJ1-5
v_call: TRBV28
cdr3_aa: ASGIGTGGQPQH

j_call: TRBJ1-3
v_call: TRBV2
cdr3_aa: ASSLRESTGNTIY

j_call: TRBJ1-1
v_call: TRBV7-2
cdr3_aa: ASSLEGLGGTEAF

j_call: TRBJ2-1
v_call: TRBV7-7
cdr3_aa: ASSSGRASYNEQF

j_call: TRBJ2-3
v_call: TRBV4-3
cdr3_aa: ASSQVLARPPTDTQY

j_call: TRBJ1-2
v_call: TRBV29-1
cdr3_aa: SVEDRGGGGAGYT

j_call: TRBJ2-7
v_call: TRBV13
cdr3_aa: ASSPGGGGPYEQY

j_call: TRBJ1-1
v_call: TRBV14
cdr3_aa: ASRRTGGKTEAF

j_call: TRBJ1-5
v_call: TRBV12-5
cdr3_aa: ASGLVTTGDSNQPQH

j_call: TRBJ1-2
v_call: TRBV7-2
cdr3_aa: ASRGTDNGYT

j_call: TRBJ2-2
v_call: TRBV5-1
cdr3_aa: ASSRRTSGLGDTGELF

j_call: TRBJ2-3
v_call: TRBV14
cdr3_aa: ASSLNSYSTDTQY

j_call: TRBJ1-6
v_call: TRBV5-6
cdr3_aa: ASSRGQYNSPLH

j_call: TRBJ2-1
v_call: TRBV29-1
cdr3_aa: SVGDWTYNEQF